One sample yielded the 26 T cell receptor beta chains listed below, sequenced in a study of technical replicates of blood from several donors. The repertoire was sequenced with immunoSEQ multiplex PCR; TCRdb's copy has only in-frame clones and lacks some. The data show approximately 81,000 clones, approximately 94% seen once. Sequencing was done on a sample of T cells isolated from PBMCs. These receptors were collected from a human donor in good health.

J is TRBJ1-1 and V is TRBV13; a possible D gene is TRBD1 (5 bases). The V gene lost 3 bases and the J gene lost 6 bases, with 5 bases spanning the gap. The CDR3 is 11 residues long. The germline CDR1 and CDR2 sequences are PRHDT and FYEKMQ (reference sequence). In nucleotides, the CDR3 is TGTGCCAGCAGCTTGACAGCTGAAGCTTTCTTT. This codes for CASSLTAEAFF.

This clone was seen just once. CDR3 residues: CASSPGQTVYEQYF. The CDR3 nucleotides read TGTGCCAGCTCACCTGGACAGACCGTCTACGAGCAGTACTTC. The chain links TRBV18 to TRBJ2-7; D is perhaps TRBD1 (6 bases). Germline loops: CDR1 KGHSH, CDR2 LQKENI. The CDR3 is made up of 14 amino acids. Trimming left V 3 bases short and J 3 bases short, with 12 bases between.

The CDR3 DNA sequence: TGTGCCAGTAGCGGGACAGGGATATATACTGAAGCTTTCTTT. As protein: CASSGTGIYTEAFF. The V gene is TRBV19, the J gene TRBJ1-1, with TRBD1 identical over 9 bases. V dropped 6 bases and J dropped 5; count of bases not matched to a gene: 7. Looked up from germline, CDR1 is LNHDA and CDR2 is SQIVND (reference sequence). The CDR3 is 14 amino acids.

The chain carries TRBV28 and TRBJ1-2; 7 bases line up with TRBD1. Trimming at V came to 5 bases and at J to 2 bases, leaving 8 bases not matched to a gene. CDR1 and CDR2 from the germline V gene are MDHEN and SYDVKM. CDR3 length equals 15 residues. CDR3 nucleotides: TGTGCCAGCAGTCCAACCGGGACAGCGAACTATGGCTACACCTTC. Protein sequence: CASSPTGTANYGYTF.

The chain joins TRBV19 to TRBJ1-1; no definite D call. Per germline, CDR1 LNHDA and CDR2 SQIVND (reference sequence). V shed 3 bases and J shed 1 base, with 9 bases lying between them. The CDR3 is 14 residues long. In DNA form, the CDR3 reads TGTGCCAGTAGTATGGAGGGCGGGAACACTGAAGCTTTCTTT. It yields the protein CASSMEGGNTEAFF.

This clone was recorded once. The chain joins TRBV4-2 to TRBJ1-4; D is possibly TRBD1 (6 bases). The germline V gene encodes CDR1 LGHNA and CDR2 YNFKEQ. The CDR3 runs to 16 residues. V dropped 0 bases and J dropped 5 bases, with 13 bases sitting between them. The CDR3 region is CASSQDGAGENEKLFF. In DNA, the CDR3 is TGTGCCAGCAGCCAAGATGGGGCAGGGGAAAATGAAAAACTGTTTTTT.

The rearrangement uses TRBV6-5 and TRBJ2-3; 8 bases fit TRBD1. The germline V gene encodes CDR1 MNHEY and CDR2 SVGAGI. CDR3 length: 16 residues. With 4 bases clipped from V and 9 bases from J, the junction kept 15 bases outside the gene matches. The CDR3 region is CASSSVDREASWTQYF. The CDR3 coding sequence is TGTGCCAGCAGTTCCGTGGACAGGGAGGCTTCGTGGACGCAGTATTTT.

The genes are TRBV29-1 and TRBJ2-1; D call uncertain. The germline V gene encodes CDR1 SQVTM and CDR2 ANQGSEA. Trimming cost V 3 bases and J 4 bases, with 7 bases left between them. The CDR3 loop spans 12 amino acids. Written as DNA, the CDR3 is TGCAGCGTTGATTCGGGTTACAATGAGCAGTTCTTC. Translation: CSVDSGYNEQFF.

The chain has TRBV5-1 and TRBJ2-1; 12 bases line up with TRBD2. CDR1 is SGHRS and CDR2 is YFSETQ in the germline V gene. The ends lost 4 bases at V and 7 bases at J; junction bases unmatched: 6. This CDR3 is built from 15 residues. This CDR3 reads CASSPRLAGDNEQFF. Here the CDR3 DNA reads TGCGCCAGCAGCCCTAGACTAGCGGGAGATAATGAGCAGTTCTTC.

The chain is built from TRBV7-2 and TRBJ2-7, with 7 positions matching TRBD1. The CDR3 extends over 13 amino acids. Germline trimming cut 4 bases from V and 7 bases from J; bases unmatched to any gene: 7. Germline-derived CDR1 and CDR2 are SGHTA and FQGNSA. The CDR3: CASSSGTAGEQYF. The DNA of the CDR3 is TGTGCCAGCAGCTCCGGGACAGCTGGGGAGCAGTACTTC.

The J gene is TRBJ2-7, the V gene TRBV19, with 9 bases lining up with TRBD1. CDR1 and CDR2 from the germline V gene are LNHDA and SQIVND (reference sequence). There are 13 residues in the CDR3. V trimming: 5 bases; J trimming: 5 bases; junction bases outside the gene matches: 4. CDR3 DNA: TGTGCCAGTAGTGCCGGGACAGGGAACGAGCAGTACTTC. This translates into CASSAGTGNEQYF.

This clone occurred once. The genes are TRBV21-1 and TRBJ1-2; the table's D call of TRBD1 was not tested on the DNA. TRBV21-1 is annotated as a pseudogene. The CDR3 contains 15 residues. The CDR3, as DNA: TGTGCCAGCAGCAAAGAGGGACAGGGAAACTATGGCTACACCTTC. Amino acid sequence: CASSKEGQGNYGYTF.

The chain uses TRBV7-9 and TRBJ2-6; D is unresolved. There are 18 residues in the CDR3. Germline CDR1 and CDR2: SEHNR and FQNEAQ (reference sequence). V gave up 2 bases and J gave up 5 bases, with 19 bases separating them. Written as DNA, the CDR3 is TGTGCCAGCAGCTTACGAGCATACCATGAAAGTCGGGCCAACGTCCTGACTTTC. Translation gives CASSLRAYHESRANVLTF.

The DNA of the CDR3 is TGTGCCAGCAGTTCCCTACGGTGGGAGCGAGGGTACGAGCAGTACTTC. Translated, it gives CASSSLRWERGYEQYF. V is TRBV27 and J is TRBJ2-7; maybe TRBD2 (5 bases). CDR1 MNHEY and CDR2 SMNVEV come from the germline V gene (reference sequence). V lost 4 bases to trimming and J lost 4 bases, with 20 bases between them. This CDR3 region has 16 residues.

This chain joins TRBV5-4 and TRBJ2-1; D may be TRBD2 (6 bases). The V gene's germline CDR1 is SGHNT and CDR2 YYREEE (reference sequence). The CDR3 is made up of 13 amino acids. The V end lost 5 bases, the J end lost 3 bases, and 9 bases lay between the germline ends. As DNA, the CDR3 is TGTGCCAGCAGTCTGGGACTCTACAATGAGCAGTTCTTC. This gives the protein CASSLGLYNEQFF.

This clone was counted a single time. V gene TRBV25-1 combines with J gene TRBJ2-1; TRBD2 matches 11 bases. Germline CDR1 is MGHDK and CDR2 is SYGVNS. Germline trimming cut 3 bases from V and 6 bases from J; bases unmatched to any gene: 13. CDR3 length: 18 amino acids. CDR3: CASSEMEGLAAFGNEQFF. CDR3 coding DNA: TGTGCCAGCAGTGAGATGGAGGGACTAGCGGCCTTTGGCAATGAGCAGTTCTTC.

CDR3 amino acids: CASSLYRVKASTDTQYF. For the CDR3, the DNA is TGCGCCAGCAGCTTATATCGGGTTAAAGCTAGCACAGATACGCAGTATTTT. J is TRBJ2-3 and V is TRBV5-1; D gene unclear. Germline assignment: CDR1 SGHRS and CDR2 YFSETQ. CDR3 length: 17 residues. The V end was cut by 2 bases, the J end by 0 bases, with 16 bases between.

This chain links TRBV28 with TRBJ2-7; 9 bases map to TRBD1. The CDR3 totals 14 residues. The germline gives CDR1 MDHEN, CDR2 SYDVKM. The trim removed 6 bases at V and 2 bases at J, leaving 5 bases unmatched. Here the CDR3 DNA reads TGTGCCAGCAGGGGACAGGGAGTCCCCTACGAGCAGTACTTC. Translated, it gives CASRGQGVPYEQYF. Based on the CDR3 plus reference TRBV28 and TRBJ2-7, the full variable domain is DVKVTQSSRYLVKRTGEKVFLECVQDMDHENMFWYRQDPGLGLRLIYFSYDVKMKEKGDIPEGYSVSREKKERFSLILESASTNQTSMYLCASRGQGVPYEQYFGPGTRLTVT.

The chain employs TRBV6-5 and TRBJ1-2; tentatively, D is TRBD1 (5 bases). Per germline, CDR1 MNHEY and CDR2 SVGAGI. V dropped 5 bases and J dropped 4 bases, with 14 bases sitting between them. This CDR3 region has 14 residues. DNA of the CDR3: TGTGCCAGCAGTACCGATGACAGCCTCTATGGCTACACCTTC. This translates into CASSTDDSLYGYTF.

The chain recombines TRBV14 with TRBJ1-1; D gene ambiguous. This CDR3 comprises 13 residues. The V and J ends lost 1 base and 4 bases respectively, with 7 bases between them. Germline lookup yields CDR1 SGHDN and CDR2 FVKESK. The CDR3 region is CASSQGPATEAFF. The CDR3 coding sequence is TGTGCCAGCAGCCAAGGGCCCGCCACTGAAGCTTTCTTT. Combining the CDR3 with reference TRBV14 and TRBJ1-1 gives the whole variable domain EAGVTQFPSHSVIEKGQTVTLRCDPISGHDNLYWYRRVMGKEIKFLLHFVKESKQDESGMPNNRFLAERTGGTYSTLKVQPAELEDSGVYFCASSQGPATEAFFGQGTRLTVV.

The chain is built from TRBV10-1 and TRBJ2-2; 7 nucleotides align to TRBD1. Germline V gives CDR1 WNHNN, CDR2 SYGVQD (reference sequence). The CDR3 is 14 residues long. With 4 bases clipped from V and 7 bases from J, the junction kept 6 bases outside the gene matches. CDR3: CASSGLQGNGELFF. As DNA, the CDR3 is TGCGCCAGCAGTGGGTTACAGGGGAACGGGGAGCTGTTTTTT.

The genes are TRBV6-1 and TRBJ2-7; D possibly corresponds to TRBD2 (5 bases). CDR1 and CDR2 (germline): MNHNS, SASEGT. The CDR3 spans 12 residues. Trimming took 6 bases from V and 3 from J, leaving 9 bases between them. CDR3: CASSLGGYEQYF. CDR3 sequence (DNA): TGTGCCAGCAGCCTAGGAGGCTACGAGCAGTACTTC.

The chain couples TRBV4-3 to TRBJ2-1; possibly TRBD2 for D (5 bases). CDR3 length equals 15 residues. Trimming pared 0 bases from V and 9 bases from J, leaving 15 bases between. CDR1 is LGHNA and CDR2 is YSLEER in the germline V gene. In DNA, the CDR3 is TGCGCCAGCAGCCAAGAACGGGGTATAGTCGTTGAGCAGTTCTTC. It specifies CASSQERGIVVEQFF.

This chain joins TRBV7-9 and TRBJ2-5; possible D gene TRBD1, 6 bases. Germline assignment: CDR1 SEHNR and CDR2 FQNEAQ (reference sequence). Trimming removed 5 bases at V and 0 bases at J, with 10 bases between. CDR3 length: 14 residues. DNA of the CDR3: TGTGCCAGCAGCCTGGACAGCTACCAAGAGACCCAGTACTTC. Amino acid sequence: CASSLDSYQETQYF. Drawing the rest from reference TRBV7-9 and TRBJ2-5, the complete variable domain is DTGVSQNPRHKITKRGQNVTFRCDPISEHNRLYWYRQTLGQGPEFLTYFQNEAQLEKSRLLSDRFSAERPKGSFSTLEIQRTEQGDSAMYLCASSLDSYQETQYFGPGTRLLVL.

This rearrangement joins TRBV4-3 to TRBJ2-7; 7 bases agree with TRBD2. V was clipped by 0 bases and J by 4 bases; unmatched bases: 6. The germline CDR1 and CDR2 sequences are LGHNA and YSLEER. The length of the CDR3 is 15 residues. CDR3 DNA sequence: TGCGCCAGCAGCCAAGATTTGCGGGAGTATTACGAGCAGTACTTC. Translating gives CASSQDLREYYEQYF.

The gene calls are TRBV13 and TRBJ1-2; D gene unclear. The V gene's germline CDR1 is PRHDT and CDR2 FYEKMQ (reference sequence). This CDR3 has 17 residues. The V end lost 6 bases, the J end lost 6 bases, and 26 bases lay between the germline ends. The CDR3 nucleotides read TGTGCCAGCAGGGATTTAACATACTTTGGCGGCCAGCATGGCTACACCTTC. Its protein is CASRDLTYFGGQHGYTF.